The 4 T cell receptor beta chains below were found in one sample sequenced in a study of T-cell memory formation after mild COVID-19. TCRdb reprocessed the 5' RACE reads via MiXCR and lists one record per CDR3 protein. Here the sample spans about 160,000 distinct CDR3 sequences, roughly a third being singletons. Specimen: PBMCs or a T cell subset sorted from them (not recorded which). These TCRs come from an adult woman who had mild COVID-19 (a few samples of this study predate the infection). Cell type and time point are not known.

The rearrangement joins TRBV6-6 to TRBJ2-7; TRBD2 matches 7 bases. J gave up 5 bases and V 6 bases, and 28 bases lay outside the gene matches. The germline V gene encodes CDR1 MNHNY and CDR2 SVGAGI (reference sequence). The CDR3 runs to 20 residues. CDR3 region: CASSIGLVRRDSSRSDEQYF. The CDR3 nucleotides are TGTGCCAGCAGCATAGGACTAGTCCGTCGAGACAGTTCCAGGTCGGACGAGCAGTACTTC.

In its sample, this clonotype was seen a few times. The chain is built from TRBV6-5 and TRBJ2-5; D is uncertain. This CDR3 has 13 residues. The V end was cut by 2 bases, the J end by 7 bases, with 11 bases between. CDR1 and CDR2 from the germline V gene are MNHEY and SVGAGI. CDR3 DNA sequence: TGTGCCAGCAGTTACGGCCAAAGTGCGACCCAGTACTTC. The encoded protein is CASSYGQSATQYF.

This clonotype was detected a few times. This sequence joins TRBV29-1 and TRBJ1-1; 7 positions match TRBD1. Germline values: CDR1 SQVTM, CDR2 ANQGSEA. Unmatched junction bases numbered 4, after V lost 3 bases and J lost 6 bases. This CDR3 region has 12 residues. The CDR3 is CSVDGTAPEAFF. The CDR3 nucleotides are TGCAGCGTTGATGGGACAGCCCCTGAAGCTTTCTTT.

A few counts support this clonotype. The CDR3 spells CASSGFASGANVLTF. The CDR3 DNA sequence: TGCGCCAGCAGCGGGTTCGCCTCTGGGGCCAACGTCCTGACTTTC. V and J are TRBV5-1 and TRBJ2-6, with no clear D. CDR1 is SGHRS and CDR2 is YFSETQ in the germline V gene. With 4 bases removed from V and 0 bases from J, the gap between germline ends came to 8 bases. The CDR3 has 15 amino acids.